A single sample gave rise to the 22 T cell receptor beta chains below, sequenced in a study of OX40 agonist ivuxolimab in advanced cancers. The library was prepared using the immunoSEQ multiplex PCR assay. As stored in TCRdb, this immuneACCESS dataset retains in-frame rearrangements with V and J assigned. A fraction of the clones does not appear; measured against another copy, unresolved V genes explain less than half of the discrepancy, and the remainder lacks a known reason. A total of about 86,000 clones appear in this sample, roughly 89% of them only once. The top ten constitute 1.1% to 1.5% of the sample. The material was CD4+ or CD8+ T cells sorted from blood, obtained in a trial of the OX40 agonist ivuxolimab. All receptors come from an adult with an advanced solid tumor such as melanoma, head and neck, liver or kidney cancer.

The V gene is TRBV19, the J gene TRBJ2-1, with D perhaps TRBD2 (5 bases). Deletions cut 5 bases from V and 7 bases from J, with 15 bases between. The length of the CDR3 is 14 residues. Germline loops: CDR1 LNHDA, CDR2 SQIVND (reference sequence). The CDR3 bases are TGTGCCAGTAGTTCACCCGACTGGAGGAATGAGCAGTTCTTC. Its translation is CASSSPDWRNEQFF. The full variable domain, its missing parts supplied by reference TRBV19 and TRBJ2-1, is DGGITQSPKYLFRKEGQNVTLSCEQNLNHDAMYWYRQDPGQGLRLIYYSQIVNDFQKGDIAEGYSVSREKKESFPLTVTSAQKNPTAFYLCASSSPDWRNEQFFGPGTRLTVL.

This chain joins TRBV5-4 and TRBJ1-1; D is undetermined. CDR1 is SGHNT, CDR2 YYREEE, per germline (reference sequence). Trimming stripped 2 bases from V and 3 bases from J, with 11 bases between. CDR3 length equals 14 residues. The CDR3 spells CASSLKSGDTEAFF. The CDR3, as DNA: TGTGCCAGCAGCTTAAAATCTGGGGACACTGAAGCTTTCTTT.

J is TRBJ1-5 and V is TRBV28, with unresolved D. Germline V gives CDR1 MDHEN, CDR2 SYDVKM. Trimming shortened V by 6 bases and J by 3 bases, and 6 bases separated the two germline ends. The CDR3 is 12 residues long. CDR3 protein: CASRQTNQPQHF. The DNA of the CDR3 is TGTGCCAGCAGGCAGACCAATCAGCCCCAGCATTTT.

This chain connects TRBV11-2 to TRBJ2-1, with 11 bases that match TRBD1. V lost 1 base and J lost 6; bases outside the gene matches: 2. The CDR3 runs to 15 residues. In germline, CDR1 is SGHAT, CDR2 FQNNGV. CDR3 DNA: TGTGCCAGCAGCTTAGTGGGGACAGGGGGCAATGAGCAGTTCTTC. The encoded protein is CASSLVGTGGNEQFF.

The rearrangement links TRBV4-1 to TRBJ2-7; D ambiguous. Germline CDR1 and CDR2: MGHRA and YSYEKL. CDR3 length equals 17 residues. V dropped 0 bases and J dropped 4 bases, with 19 bases sitting between them. The CDR3 DNA reads TGCGCCAGCAGCCAAGATGGTAGTGGCGTTCGGTGGTACGAGCAGTACTTC. Translation gives CASSQDGSGVRWYEQYF.

The rearrangement links TRBV4-1 to TRBJ2-7, with D tentatively TRBD2 (7 bases). The germline gives CDR1 MGHRA, CDR2 YSYEKL. This CDR3 has 14 residues. Trimming took 1 base from V and 3 from J, leaving 10 bases between them. The CDR3 spells CASSQVRGGYEQYF. The CDR3 coding sequence is TGCGCCAGCAGCCAAGTGAGGGGGGGCTACGAGCAGTACTTC.

This clone has only one observation. V is TRBV5-1 and J is TRBJ2-3; D uncertain. Germline assignment: CDR1 SGHRS and CDR2 YFSETQ. The V end lost 4 bases, the J end lost 5 bases, and 17 bases lay between the germline ends. The CDR3 spans 15 residues. For the CDR3, the DNA is TGCGCCAGCAGCCAAGACAATCCAGAGGTAGATACGCAGTATTTT. Translating it yields CASSQDNPEVDTQYF.

The rearrangement links TRBV29-1 to TRBJ2-2; 9 positions agree with TRBD2. Germline V lookup: CDR1 SQVTM, CDR2 ANQGSEA. The CDR3 length is 14 residues. V lost 4 bases, J lost 7 bases, and 7 bases stayed unmatched. The chain's CDR3 is CSVGASGMGGELFF. CDR3 nucleotides: TGCAGCGTTGGGGCTAGCGGGATGGGCGGGGAGCTGTTTTTT.

The chain couples TRBV12-5 to TRBJ2-2; D gene ambiguous. V was pared by 3 bases and J by 0 bases, with 8 bases between. The CDR3 loop spans 15 amino acids. Germline lookup yields CDR1 LGHNT and CDR2 FRNRAP. This CDR3 is CASGFRPPNTGELFF. In DNA form, the CDR3 reads TGTGCTAGTGGTTTCCGGCCTCCGAACACCGGGGAGCTGTTTTTT.

The J gene is TRBJ1-1, the V gene TRBV5-1, with 8 bases matching TRBD1. CDR1 SGHRS and CDR2 YFSETQ come from the germline V gene. There are 13 residues in the CDR3. V lost 4 bases and J lost 5; bases outside the gene matches: 4. The CDR3 loop reads CASSNRGGTEAFF. CDR3 in DNA: TGCGCCAGCAGCAACAGGGGGGGAACTGAAGCTTTCTTT.

Here the CDR3 DNA reads TGCGCCAGCAGCTTCGGAGGCCCGGGCGGGGAGCTGTTTTTT. It translates to CASSFGGPGGELFF. V and J are TRBV5-1 and TRBJ2-2; possibly TRBD2 for D (5 bases). This CDR3 is 14 amino acids long. Trimming removed 2 bases at V and 7 bases at J, with 12 bases between. The germline V gene has CDR1 SGHRS and CDR2 YFSETQ.

The chain couples TRBV27 to TRBJ1-5; tentatively, D is TRBD1 (5 bases). This CDR3 spans 15 amino acids. Between the trimmed V and J ends, which lost 6 bases and 4 bases, there was a span of 16 bases. Germline CDR1 is MNHEY and CDR2 is SMNVEV (reference sequence). The CDR3 reads CASRLKVAGNQPQHF. CDR3 sequence (DNA): TGTGCCAGCAGGCTAAAGGTGGCAGGGAATCAGCCCCAGCATTTT.

The chain carries TRBV28 and TRBJ2-1; the D is unclear. Germline lookup yields CDR1 MDHEN and CDR2 SYDVKM. Trimming stripped 3 bases from V and 7 bases from J, with 10 bases between. The CDR3 spans 13 residues. For the CDR3, the DNA is TGTGCCAGCAGTTTGCCAGACAAGAATGAGCAGTTCTTC. Its translation is CASSLPDKNEQFF.

The CDR3 is CASSPRLEHRSRKETQYF. The CDR3 nucleotides read TGTGCCAGCAGCCCCCGCCTAGAGCACAGGTCTCGGAAGGAGACCCAGTACTTC. The chain couples TRBV7-9 to TRBJ2-5; D is perhaps TRBD1 (5 bases). The V and J ends lost 5 bases and 5 bases respectively, with 27 bases between them. Looked up from germline, CDR1 is SEHNR and CDR2 is FQNEAQ (reference sequence). This CDR3 has 18 amino acids.

The chain is built from TRBV7-2 and TRBJ2-1; D gene uncertain. The V gene's germline CDR1 is SGHTA and CDR2 FQGNSA. V lost 1 base to trimming and J lost 3 bases, with 4 bases between them. The CDR3 has 13 amino acids. CDR3 amino acids: CASSLVIYNEQFF. The CDR3 bases are TGTGCCAGCAGCTTAGTCATCTACAATGAGCAGTTCTTC.

This chain connects TRBV18 to TRBJ2-4; no clear D gene. CDR1 and CDR2 (germline): KGHSH, LQKENI. The germline V and J ends were trimmed by 2 bases and 11 bases, with 16 bases remaining between them. This CDR3 has 14 amino acids. The CDR3, as DNA: TGTGCCAGCTCACCAAACTTTGAAAGGGTGGTTCAGTACTTC. Translation gives CASSPNFERVVQYF.

This chain connects TRBV14 to TRBJ2-5, with D perhaps matching TRBD2 (6 bases). The ends were cut back, 4 bases at V and 4 bases at J, with 19 bases in the middle. The CDR3 covers 16 residues. Germline V gives CDR1 SGHDN, CDR2 FVKESK. The CDR3 DNA sequence: TGTGCCAGCAGCCTAGTGGAGGGAGTAAGGGGAGAGACCCAGTACTTC. It translates to CASSLVEGVRGETQYF. Together with reference TRBV14 and TRBJ2-5, the CDR3 gives the full variable domain: EAGVTQFPSHSVIEKGQTVTLRCDPISGHDNLYWYRRVMGKEIKFLLHFVKESKQDESGMPNNRFLAERTGGTYSTLKVQPAELEDSGVYFCASSLVEGVRGETQYFGPGTRLLVL.

The chain links TRBV28 to TRBJ2-2, with TRBD2 matching over 7 bases. Germline values: CDR1 MDHEN, CDR2 SYDVKM. The J segment lost 3 bases and the V segment lost 8 bases, leaving 0 bases of the junction unmatched. The CDR3 spans 12 residues. CDR3: CASGRDTGELFF. The CDR3 nucleotides are TGTGCCAGCGGGAGGGACACCGGGGAGCTGTTTTTT.

The chain links TRBV19 to TRBJ1-1, with D maybe TRBD1 (5 bases). There are 12 residues in the CDR3. Per germline, CDR1 LNHDA and CDR2 SQIVND (reference sequence). V was shortened by 4 bases and J by 4 bases, with 7 bases between the two germline ends. CDR3 nucleotides: TGTGCCAGTAGTACGGGGCTCACTGAAGCTTTCTTT. It encodes CASSTGLTEAFF.

This sequence joins TRBV7-2 and TRBJ2-7; D remains ambiguous. The ends were cut back, 4 bases at V and 2 bases at J, with 9 bases in the middle. Germline V gives CDR1 SGHTA, CDR2 FQGNSA. This CDR3 region has 13 residues. The CDR3 protein is CASSSGFAYEQYF. Here the CDR3 DNA reads TGTGCCAGCAGCTCAGGATTTGCCTACGAGCAGTACTTC.

This clone has a handful of counts. The rearrangement links TRBV28 to TRBJ2-3; D gene ambiguous. The length of the CDR3 is 14 residues. Trimming cost V 1 base and J 0 bases, with 5 bases left between them. The germline gives CDR1 MDHEN, CDR2 SYDVKM. CDR3 DNA sequence: TGTGCCAGCAGTTTATTCCCTAGCACAGATACGCAGTATTTT. Protein sequence: CASSLFPSTDTQYF.

The chain recombines TRBV25-1 with TRBJ2-1; 8 bases align to TRBD1. Losses at the gene ends were 9 bases for V and 2 bases for J; bases not matched to a gene: 6. The CDR3 consists of 14 residues. Germline CDR1 MGHDK, CDR2 SYGVNS. The CDR3 DNA sequence: TGTGCCAGTCTTTCGACAGGGGCCTACAATGAGCAGTTCTTC. It codes for CASLSTGAYNEQFF.